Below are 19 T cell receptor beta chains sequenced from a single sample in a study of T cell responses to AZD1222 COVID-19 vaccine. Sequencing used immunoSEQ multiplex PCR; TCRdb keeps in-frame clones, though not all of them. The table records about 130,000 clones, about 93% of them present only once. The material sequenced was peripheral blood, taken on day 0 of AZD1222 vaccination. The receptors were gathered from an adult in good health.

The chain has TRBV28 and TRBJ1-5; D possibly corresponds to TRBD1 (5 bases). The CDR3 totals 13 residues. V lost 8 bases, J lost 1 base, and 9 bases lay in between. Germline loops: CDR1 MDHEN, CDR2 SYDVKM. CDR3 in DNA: TGTGCCAGCCATCGGGGGAGCAATCAGCCCCAGCATTTT. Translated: CASHRGSNQPQHF.

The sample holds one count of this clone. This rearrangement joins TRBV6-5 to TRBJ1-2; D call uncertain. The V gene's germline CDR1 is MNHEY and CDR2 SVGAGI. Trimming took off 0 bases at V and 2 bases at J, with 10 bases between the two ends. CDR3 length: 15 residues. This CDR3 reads CASSYSRHDNYGYTF. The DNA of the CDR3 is TGTGCCAGCAGTTACTCGAGACATGACAACTATGGCTACACCTTC.

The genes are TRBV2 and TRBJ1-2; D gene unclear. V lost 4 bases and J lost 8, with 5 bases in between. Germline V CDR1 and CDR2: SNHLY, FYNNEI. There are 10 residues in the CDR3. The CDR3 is CASSAEGYTF. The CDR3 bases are TGTGCCAGCAGTGCGGAAGGCTACACCTTC.

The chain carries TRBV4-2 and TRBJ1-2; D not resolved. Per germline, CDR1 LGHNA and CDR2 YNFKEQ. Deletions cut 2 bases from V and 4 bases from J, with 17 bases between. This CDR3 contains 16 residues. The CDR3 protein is CASSQSLASGPYGYTF. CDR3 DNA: TGTGCCAGCAGCCAATCTTTGGCCTCCGGGCCCTATGGCTACACCTTC.

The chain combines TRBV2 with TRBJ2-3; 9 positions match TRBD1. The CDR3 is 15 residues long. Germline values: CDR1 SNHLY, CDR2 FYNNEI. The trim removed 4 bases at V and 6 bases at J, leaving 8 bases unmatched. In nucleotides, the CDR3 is TGTGCCAGCAGTGCGCGTTTGACAGGGGGTGATACGCAGTATTTT. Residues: CASSARLTGGDTQYF.

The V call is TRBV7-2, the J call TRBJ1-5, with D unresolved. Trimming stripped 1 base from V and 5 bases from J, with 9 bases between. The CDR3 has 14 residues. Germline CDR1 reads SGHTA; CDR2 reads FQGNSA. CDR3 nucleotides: TGTGCCAGCAGCTTAGGGAGGGCCGATCAGCCCCAGCATTTT. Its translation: CASSLGRADQPQHF. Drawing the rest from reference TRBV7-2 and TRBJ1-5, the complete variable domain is GAGVSQSPSNKVTEKGKDVELRCDPISGHTALYWYRQSLGQGLEFLIYFQGNSAPDKSGLPSDRFSAERTGGSVSTLTIQRTQQEDSAVYLCASSLGRADQPQHFGDGTRLSIL.

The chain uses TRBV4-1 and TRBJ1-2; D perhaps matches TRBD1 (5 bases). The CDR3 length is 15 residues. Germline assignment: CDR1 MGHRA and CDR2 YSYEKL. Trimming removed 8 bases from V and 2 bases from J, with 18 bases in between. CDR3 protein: CASATRTIDNYGYTF. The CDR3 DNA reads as TGCGCCAGCGCGACCCGGACAATCGACAACTATGGCTACACCTTC.

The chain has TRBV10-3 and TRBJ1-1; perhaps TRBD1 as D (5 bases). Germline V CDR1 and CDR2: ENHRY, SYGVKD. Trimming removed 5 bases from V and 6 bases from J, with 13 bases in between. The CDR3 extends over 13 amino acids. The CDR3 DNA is TGTGCCATCAGTTCGGGACTGGGCCCTGAAGCTTTCTTT. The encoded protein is CAISSGLGPEAFF.

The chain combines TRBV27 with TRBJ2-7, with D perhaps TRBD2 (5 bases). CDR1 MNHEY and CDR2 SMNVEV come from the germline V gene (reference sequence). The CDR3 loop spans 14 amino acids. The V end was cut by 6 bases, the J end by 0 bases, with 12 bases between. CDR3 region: CASSPGSDSYEQYF. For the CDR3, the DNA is TGTGCCAGCAGCCCGGGATCCGACTCCTACGAGCAGTACTTC.

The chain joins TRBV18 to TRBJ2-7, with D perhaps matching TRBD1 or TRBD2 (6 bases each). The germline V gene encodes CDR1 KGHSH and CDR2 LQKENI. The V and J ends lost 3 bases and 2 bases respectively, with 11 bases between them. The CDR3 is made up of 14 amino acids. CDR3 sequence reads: CASSPGGGTYEQYF. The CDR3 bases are TGTGCCAGCTCACCCGGGGGCGGTACCTACGAGCAGTACTTC.

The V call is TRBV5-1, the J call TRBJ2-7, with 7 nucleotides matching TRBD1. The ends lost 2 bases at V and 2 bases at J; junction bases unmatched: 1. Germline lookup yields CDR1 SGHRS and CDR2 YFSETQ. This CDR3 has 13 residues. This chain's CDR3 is CASSFTGAYEQYF. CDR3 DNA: TGCGCCAGCAGCTTTACAGGGGCCTACGAGCAGTACTTC.

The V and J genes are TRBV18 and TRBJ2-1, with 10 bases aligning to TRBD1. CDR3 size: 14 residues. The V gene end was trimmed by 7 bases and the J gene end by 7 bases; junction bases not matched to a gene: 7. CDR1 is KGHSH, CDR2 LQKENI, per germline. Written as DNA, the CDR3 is TGTGCCAGCTTGGACAGGGGGGAGAAGAATGAGCAGTTCTTC. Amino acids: CASLDRGEKNEQFF.

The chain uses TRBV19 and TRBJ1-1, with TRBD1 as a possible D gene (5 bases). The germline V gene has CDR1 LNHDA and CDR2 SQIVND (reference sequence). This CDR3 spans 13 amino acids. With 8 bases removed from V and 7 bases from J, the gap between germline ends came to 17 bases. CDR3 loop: CASCAGGKVEAFF. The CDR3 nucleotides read TGTGCCAGTTGCGCGGGGGGGAAGGTTGAAGCTTTCTTT.

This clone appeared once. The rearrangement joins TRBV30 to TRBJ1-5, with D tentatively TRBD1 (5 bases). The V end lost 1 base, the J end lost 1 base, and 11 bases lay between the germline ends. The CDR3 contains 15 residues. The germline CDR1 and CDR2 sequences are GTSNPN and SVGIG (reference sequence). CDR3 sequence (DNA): TGTGCCTGGAGTGCCGGGGACTCCAGCAATCAGCCCCAGCATTTT. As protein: CAWSAGDSSNQPQHF.

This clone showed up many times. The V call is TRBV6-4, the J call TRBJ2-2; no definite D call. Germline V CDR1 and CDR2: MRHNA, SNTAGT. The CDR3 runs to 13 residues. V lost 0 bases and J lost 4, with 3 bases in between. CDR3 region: CASSDSGTGELFF. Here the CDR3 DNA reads TGTGCCAGCAGTGACTCAGGCACCGGGGAGCTGTTTTTT.

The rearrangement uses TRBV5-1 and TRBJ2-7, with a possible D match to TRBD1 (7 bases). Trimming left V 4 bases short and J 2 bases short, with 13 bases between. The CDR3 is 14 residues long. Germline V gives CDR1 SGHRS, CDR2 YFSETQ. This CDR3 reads CASSAGTATYEQYF. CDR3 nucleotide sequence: TGCGCCAGCAGCGCGGGGACAGCTACCTACGAGCAGTACTTC.

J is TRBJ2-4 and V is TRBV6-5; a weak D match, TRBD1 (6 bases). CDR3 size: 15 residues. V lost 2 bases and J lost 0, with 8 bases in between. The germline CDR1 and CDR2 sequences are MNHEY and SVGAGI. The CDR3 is CASSYDRLAKNIQYF. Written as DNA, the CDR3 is TGTGCCAGCAGTTACGACAGGCTAGCCAAAAACATTCAGTACTTC.

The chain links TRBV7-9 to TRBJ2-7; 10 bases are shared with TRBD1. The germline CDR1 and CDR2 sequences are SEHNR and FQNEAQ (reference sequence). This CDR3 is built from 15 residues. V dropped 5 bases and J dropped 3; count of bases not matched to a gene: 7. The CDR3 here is CASSPIGQGGYEQYF. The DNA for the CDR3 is TGTGCCAGCAGCCCGATCGGACAGGGGGGCTACGAGCAGTACTTC.

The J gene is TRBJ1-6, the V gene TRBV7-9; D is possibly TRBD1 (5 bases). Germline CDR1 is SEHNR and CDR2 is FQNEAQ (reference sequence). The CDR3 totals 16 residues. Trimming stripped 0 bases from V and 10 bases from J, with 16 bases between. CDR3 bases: TGTGCCAGCAGCTTAGCACCCGGGGGTGGAAAATCACCCCTCCACTTT. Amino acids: CASSLAPGGGKSPLHF.